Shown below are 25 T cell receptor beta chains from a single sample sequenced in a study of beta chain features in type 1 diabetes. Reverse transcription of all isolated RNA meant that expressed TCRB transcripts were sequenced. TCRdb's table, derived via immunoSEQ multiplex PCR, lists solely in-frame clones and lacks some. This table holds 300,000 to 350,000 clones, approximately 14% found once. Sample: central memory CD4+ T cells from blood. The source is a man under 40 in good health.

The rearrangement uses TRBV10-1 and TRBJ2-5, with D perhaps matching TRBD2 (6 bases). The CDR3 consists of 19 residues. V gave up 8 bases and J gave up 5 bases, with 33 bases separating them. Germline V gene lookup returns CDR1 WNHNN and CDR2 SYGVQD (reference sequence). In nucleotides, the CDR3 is TGCGCCAGCGGCCCTGGGGAGGCTTCGTTGCTAGCGATTTGGGAGACCCAGTACTTC. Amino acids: CASGPGEASLLAIWETQYF.

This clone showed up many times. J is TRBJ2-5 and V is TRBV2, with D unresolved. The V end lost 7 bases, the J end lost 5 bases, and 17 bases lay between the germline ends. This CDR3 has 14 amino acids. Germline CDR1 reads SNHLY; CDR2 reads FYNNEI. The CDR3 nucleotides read TGTGCCAGCAACCCTCGGGTAGGGAAGGAGACCCAGTACTTC. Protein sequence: CASNPRVGKETQYF.

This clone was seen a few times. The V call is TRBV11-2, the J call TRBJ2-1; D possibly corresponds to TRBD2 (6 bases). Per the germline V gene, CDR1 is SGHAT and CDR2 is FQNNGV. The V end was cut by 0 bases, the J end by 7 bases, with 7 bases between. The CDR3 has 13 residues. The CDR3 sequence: CASSLEGGNEQFF. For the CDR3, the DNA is TGTGCCAGCAGCTTAGAGGGGGGTAATGAGCAGTTCTTC.

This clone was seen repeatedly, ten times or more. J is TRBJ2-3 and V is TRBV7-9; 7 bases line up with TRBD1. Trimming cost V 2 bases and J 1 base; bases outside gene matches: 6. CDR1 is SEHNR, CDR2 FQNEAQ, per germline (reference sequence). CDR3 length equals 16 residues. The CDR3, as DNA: TGTGCCAGCAGCTTATCCCAGGGGGTTGGCACAGATACGCAGTATTTT. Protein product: CASSLSQGVGTDTQYF. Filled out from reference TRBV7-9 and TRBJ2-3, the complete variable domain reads DTGVSQNPRHKITKRGQNVTFRCDPISEHNRLYWYRQTLGQGPEFLTYFQNEAQLEKSRLLSDRFSAERPKGSFSTLEIQRTEQGDSAMYLCASSLSQGVGTDTQYFGPGTRLTVL.

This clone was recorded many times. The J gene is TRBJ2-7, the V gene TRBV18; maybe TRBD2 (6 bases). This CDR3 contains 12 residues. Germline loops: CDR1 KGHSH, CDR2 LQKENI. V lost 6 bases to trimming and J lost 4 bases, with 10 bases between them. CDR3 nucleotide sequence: TGTGCCAGCTCGGTTGGAGGGTACGAGCAGTACGTC. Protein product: CASSVGGYEQYV.

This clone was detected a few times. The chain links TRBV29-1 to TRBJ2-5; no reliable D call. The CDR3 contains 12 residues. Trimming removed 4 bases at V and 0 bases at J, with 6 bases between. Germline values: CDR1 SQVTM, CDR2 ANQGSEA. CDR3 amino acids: CSVGTDQETQYF. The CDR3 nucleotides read TGCAGCGTTGGGACGGACCAAGAGACCCAGTACTTC.

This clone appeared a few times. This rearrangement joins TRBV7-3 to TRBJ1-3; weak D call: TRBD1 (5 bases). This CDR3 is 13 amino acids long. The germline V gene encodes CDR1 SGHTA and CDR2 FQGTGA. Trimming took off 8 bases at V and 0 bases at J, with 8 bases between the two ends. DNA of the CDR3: TGTGCCAGCGGGGCTGACTCTGGAAACACCATATATTTT. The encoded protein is CASGADSGNTIYF.

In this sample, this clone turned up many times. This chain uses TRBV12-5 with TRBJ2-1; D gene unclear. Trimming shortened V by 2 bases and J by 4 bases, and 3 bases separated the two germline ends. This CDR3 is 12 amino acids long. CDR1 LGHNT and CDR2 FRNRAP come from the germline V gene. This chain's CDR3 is CASGLTYNEQFF. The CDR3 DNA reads TGTGCTAGTGGTTTGACGTACAATGAGCAGTTCTTC.

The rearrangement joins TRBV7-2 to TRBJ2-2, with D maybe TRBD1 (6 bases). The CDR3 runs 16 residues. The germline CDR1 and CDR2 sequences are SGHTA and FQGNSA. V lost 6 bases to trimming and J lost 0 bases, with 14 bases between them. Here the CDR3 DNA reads TGTGCCAGCAGTTCGACCGGGACACCGAACACCGGGGAGCTGTTTTTT. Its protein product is CASSSTGTPNTGELFF.

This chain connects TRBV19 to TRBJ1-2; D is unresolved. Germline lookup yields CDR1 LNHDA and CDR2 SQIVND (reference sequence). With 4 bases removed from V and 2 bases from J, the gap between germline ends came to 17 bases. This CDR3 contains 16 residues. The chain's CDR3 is CASSSLSEAGNYGYTF. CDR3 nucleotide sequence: TGTGCCAGTAGTAGTCTGAGCGAAGCTGGGAACTATGGCTACACCTTC.

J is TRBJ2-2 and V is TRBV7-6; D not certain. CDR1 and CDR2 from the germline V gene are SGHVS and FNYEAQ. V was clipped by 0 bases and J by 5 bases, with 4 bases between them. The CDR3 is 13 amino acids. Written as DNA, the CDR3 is TGTGCCAGCAGCTTAGCAGAGACCGGGGAGCTGTTTTTT. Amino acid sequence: CASSLAETGELFF.

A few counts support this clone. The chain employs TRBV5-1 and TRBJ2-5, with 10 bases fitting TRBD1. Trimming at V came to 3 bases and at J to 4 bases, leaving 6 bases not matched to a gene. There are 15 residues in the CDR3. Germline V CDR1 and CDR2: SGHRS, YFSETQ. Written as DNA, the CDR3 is TGCGCCAGCAGCTCCGGGACAGGGGTCCGAGAGACCCAGTACTTC. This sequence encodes CASSSGTGVRETQYF.

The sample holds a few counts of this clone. The CDR3 loop is CASSSRDEQFF. DNA for the CDR3: TGTGCCAGCAGCTCCCGCGATGAGCAGTTCTTC. The V gene is TRBV7-6, the J gene TRBJ2-1, with D unclear. The CDR3 has 11 residues. Trimming removed 4 bases at V and 8 bases at J, with 6 bases between. Germline values: CDR1 SGHVS, CDR2 FNYEAQ.

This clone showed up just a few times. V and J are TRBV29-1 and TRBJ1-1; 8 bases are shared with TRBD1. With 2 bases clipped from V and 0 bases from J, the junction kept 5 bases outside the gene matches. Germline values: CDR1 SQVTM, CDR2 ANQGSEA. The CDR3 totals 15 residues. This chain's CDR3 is CSVESRGLMNTEAFF. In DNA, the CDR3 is TGCAGCGTTGAATCCAGGGGGCTTATGAACACTGAAGCTTTCTTT.

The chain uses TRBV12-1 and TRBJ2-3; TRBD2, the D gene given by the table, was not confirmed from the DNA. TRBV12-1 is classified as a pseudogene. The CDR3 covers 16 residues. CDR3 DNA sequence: TGTGCCAGCAGCCCAAGACTAGCGGAGAGCACAGATACGCAGTATTTT. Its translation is CASSPRLAESTDTQYF.

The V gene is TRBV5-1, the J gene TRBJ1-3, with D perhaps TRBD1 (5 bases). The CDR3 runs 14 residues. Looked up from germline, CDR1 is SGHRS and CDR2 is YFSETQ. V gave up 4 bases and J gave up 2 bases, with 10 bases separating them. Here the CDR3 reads CASSEGRAGNTIYF. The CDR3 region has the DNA TGCGCCAGCAGCGAGGGCAGGGCTGGAAACACCATATATTTT.

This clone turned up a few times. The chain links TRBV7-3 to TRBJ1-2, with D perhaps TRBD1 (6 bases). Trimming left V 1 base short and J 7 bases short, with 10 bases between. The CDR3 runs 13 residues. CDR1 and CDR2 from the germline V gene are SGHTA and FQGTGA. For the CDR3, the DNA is TGTGCCAGCAGCTTAAGAGGGGGAGCTGGCTACACCTTC. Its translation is CASSLRGGAGYTF.

This CDR3 reads CASSTWDTGELFF. The CDR3 region has the DNA TGTGCCAGCAGCACGTGGGACACCGGGGAGCTGTTTTTT. The V and J genes are TRBV9 and TRBJ2-2, with D unclear. Per the germline V gene, CDR1 is SGDLS and CDR2 is YYNGEE. Trimming left V 4 bases short and J 3 bases short, with 7 bases between. The CDR3 extends over 13 amino acids.

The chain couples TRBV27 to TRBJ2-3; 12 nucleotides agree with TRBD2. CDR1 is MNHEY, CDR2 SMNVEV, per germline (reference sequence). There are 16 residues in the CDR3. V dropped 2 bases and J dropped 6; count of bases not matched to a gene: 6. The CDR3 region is CASSLSLAGGIDTQYF. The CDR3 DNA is TGTGCCAGCAGTTTAAGTCTAGCGGGGGGGATTGATACGCAGTATTTT.

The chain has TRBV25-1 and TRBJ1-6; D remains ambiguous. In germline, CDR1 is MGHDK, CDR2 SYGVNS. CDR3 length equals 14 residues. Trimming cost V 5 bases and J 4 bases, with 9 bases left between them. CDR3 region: CASSRTAYNSPLHF. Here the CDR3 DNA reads TGTGCCAGCAGTAGGACGGCATATAATTCACCCCTCCACTTT.

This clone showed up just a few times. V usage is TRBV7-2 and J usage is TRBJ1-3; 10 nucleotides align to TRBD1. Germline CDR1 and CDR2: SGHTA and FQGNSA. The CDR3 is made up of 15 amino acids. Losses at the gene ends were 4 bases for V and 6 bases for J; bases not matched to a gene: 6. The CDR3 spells CASSSGTGALNTIYF. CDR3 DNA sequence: TGTGCCAGCAGCTCGGGGACAGGGGCTTTAAACACCATATATTTT.

In DNA, the CDR3 is TGTGCCAGCAGCTCAGGCGCGGGATCTTCAGATACGCAGTATTTT. This gives the protein CASSSGAGSSDTQYF. The chain recombines TRBV7-2 with TRBJ2-3; tentatively, D is TRBD2 (6 bases). V was pared by 4 bases and J by 4 bases, with 15 bases between. This CDR3 spans 15 amino acids. The germline gives CDR1 SGHTA, CDR2 FQGNSA.

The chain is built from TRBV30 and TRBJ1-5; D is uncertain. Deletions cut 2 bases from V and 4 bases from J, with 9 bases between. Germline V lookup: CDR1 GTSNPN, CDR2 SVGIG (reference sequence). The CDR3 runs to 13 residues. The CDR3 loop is CAWSFGENQPQHF. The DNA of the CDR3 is TGTGCCTGGAGTTTTGGGGAGAATCAGCCCCAGCATTTT. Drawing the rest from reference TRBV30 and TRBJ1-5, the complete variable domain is SQTIHQWPATLVQPVGSPLSLECTVEGTSNPNLYWYRQAAGRGLQLLFYSVGIGQISSEVPQNLSASRPQDRQFILSSKKLLLSDSGFYLCAWSFGENQPQHFGDGTRLSIL.

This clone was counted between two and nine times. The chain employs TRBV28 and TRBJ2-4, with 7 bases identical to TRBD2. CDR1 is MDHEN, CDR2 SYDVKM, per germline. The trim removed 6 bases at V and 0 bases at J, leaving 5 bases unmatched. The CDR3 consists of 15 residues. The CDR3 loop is CASSIAGGAKNIQYF. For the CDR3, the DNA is TGTGCCAGCAGCATAGCGGGTGGAGCCAAAAACATTCAGTACTTC.

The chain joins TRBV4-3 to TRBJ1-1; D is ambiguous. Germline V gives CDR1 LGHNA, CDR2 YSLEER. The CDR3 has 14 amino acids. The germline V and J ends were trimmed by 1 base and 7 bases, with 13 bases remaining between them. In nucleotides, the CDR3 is TGCGCCAGCAGCCAAGTCGGCAGGAGTGATGAAGCTTTCTTT. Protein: CASSQVGRSDEAFF.